Following are 3 T cell receptor beta chains from one sample sequenced in a study of CD8+ T cells in alopecia areata (dated by TCRdb to 2017 to 2018). Library prep was done by the immunoSEQ multiplex PCR assay. For TCR sequencing, RNA was extracted from every sample and reverse transcribed into cDNA to serve as template. The table comes from immuneACCESS by way of TCRdb, which keeps in-frame sequences with V and J called. Part of the clones is missing from these tables; in studies checked, under half for an unresolved V gene and the rest for unknown reasons. Here the sample has some 240,000 clones; under 75% occur a single time. The top ten constitute about 1.6% of the sample. Per the publication, the time point label means: more than 3 weeks on oral tofacitinib. The treatment or condition label here, explained by the study, means: oral pan-JAK inhibitor, 5-10 mg twice daily. The sample in question was CD4+ T cells sorted from blood, obtained at week 4, from a patient treated with tofacitinib. The receptors were gathered from a human donor with alopecia areata.

J is TRBJ2-6 and V is TRBV7-3; D remains unclear. Germline assignment: CDR1 SGHTA and CDR2 FQGTGA. The CDR3 totals 15 residues. The V end lost 2 bases, the J end lost 4 bases, and 9 bases lay between the germline ends. The CDR3 nucleotides read TGTGCCAGCAGCTTAGGGGTCCCCGGGGCCAACGTCCTGACTTTC. Translating it yields CASSLGVPGANVLTF.

The V call is TRBV5-6, the J call TRBJ1-2; TRBD1 is a possible D gene (6 bases). CDR1 is SGHDT, CDR2 YYEEEE, per germline. There are 13 residues in the CDR3. V lost 4 bases and J lost 8, with 15 bases in between. CDR3 DNA sequence: TGTGCCAGCAGCCAGGACAGATGGAACGGCTACACCTTC. Translating it yields CASSQDRWNGYTF.

The chain couples TRBV30 to TRBJ2-3, with D uncertain. Germline V gene data show CDR1 as GTSNPN and CDR2 as SVGIG (reference sequence). The CDR3 sequence is 11 residues long. The CDR3 sequence: CAVSISDTQYF. CDR3 sequence (DNA): TGTGCTGTCTCGATATCAGATACGCAGTATTTT.